The sequence of this TCR beta chain was determined in a study of blood T cell repertoires in COVID-19. In the study overall: Sites across the United States, Italy and Spain contributed samples from acute and convalescent COVID-19. The cDNA or gDNA used as material had been derived from T cells, B-cell-depleted T cells, or PBMCs.

This CDR3 is built from 14 residues. The ends were cut back, 4 bases at V and 1 base at J, with 10 bases in the middle. Germline CDR1 and CDR2: LNHDA and SQIVND (reference sequence). Patients of the Seattle cohort, enrolled during active infection, were followed longitudinally. In the authors' methods: Cell counts per sample came from amplifying reference gene primers. Sequenced by immunoSEQ multiplex PCR; TCRdb stores in-frame clones only, minus some. The V and J calls and clone size are taken from that table; D and trimming were inferred from the DNA. Among around 310,000 clones listed, around nine tenths were seen once.

The sequenced material came from peripheral blood. The origin of this receptor is a woman younger than 45 with COVID-19, enrolled during active disease. The V and J genes are TRBV19 and TRBJ1-1; the D is unclear. This CDR3 reads CASSRPPENTEAFF. CDR3 coding DNA: TGTGCCAGTAGTAGGCCCCCAGAGAACACTGAAGCTTTCTTT.